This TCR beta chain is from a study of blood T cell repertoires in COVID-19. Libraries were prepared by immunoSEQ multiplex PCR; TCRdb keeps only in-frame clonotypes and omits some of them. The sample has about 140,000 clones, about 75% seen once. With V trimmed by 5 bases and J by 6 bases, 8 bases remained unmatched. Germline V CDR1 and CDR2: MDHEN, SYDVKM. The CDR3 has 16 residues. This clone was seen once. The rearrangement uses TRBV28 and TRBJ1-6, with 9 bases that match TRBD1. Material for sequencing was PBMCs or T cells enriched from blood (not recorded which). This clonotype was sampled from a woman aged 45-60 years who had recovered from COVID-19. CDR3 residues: CASSTPGQGGNSPLHF. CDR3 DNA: TGTGCCAGCAGTACTCCGGGACAGGGAGGTAATTCACCCCTCCACTTT.